These T cell receptor beta chains were read from a single sample in a study of blood T cell repertoires in COVID-19. The method was immunoSEQ multiplex PCR; TCRdb's version includes in-frame clones alone and lacks a portion of them. The data show roughly 250,000 clones, with 75% to 95% seen just once and over 1.5% held by the top ten. The sample consisted of PBMCs or T cells enriched from blood (not recorded which). These TCRs come from a young woman who had recovered from COVID-19. The CDR3 runs from the conserved cysteine through the conserved F or W. A D gene is named only where the DNA matches it firmly.

J: TRBJ1-5; D: .; length: 13; V: TRBV2; CDR3: CASSEGREQPQHF
J: TRBJ2-7; D: .; length: 16; V: TRBV13; CDR3: CASSSSTELSHYEQYF
J: TRBJ2-7; D: .; length: 15; V: TRBV28; CDR3: CASSSSSVSSYEQYF
J: TRBJ1-1; D: .; length: 13; V: TRBV7-2; CDR3: CASSRDMNTEAFF
J: TRBJ2-2; D: .; length: 15; V: TRBV4-3; CDR3: CASSQDYRGTGELFF
J: TRBJ1-2; D: .; length: 17; V: TRBV24-1; CDR3: CATSDPQGRGSPGGYTF
J: TRBJ2-7; D: TRBD1; length: 15; V: TRBV27; CDR3: CASSKPRQGMNEQYF
J: TRBJ1-1; D: TRBD1; length: 14; V: TRBV29-1; CDR3: CSGTGGIMNTEAFF
J: TRBJ1-1; D: TRBD1; length: 13; V: TRBV29-1; CDR3: CSARQGASPEAFF
J: TRBJ1-2; D: .; length: 13; V: TRBV19; CDR3: CASSISGQYGYTF
J: TRBJ1-5; D: TRBD1; length: 16; V: TRBV6-2/TRBV6-3; CDR3: CASSPKDRGSNQPQHF